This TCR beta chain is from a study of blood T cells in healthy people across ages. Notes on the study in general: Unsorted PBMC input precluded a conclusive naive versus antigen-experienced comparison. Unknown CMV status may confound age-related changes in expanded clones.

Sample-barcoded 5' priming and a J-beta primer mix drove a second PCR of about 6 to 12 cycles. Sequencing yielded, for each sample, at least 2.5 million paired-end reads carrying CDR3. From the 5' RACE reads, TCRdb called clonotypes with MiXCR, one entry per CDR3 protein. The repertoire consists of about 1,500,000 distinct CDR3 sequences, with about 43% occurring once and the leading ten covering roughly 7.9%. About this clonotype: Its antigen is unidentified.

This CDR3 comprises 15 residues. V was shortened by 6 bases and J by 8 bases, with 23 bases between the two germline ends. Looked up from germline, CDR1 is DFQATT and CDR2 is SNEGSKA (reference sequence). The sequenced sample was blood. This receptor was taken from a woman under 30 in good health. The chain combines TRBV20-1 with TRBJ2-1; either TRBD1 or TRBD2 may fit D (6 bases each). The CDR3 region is CSADGGARGVDEQFF. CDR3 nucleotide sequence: TGCAGTGCGGACGGAGGGGCCAGGGGTGTCGATGAGCAGTTCTTC.